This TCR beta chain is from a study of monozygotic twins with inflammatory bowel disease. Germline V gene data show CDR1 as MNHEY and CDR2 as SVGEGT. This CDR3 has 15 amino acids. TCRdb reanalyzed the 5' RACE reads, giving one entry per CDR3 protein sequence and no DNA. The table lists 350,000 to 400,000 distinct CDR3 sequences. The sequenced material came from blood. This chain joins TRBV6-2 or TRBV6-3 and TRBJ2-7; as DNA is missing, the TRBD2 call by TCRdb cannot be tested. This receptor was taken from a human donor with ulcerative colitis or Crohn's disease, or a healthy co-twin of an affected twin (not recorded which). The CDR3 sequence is CASRSSGSSSYEQYF.